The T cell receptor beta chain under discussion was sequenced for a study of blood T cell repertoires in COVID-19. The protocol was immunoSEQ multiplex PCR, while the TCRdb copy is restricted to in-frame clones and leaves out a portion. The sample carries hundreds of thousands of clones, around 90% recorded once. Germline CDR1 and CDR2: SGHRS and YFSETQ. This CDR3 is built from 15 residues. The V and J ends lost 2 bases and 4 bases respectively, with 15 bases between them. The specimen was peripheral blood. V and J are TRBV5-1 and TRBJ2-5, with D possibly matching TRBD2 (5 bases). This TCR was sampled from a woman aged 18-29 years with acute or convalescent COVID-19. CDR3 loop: CASSLVASGIETQYF. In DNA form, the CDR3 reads TGCGCCAGCAGCTTAGTAGCGTCGGGAATAGAGACCCAGTACTTC.